Sequencing of this T cell receptor (beta chain) was carried out in a study of cytomegalovirus exposure and HLA in healthy donors. Both 60 Vbeta primers and 13 Jbeta primers went into the PCR. Sequencing was performed with immunoSEQ multiplex PCR; in TCRdb, only in-frame clones are kept and a portion is missing. This table has 140,000 to 150,000 clones, around three quarters appearing once. The CDR3 extends over 16 amino acids. The V end lost 1 base, the J end lost 2 bases, and 15 bases lay between the germline ends. CDR1 SGHRS and CDR2 YFSETQ come from the germline V gene. Points from the study as a whole: HLA alleles were associated with around 17,000 TCR beta sequences in a later analysis at 0.05 false discovery rate. Reportedly, HLA-A and HLA-B alleles of most subjects were accurately predicted from TCR beta. Presence/absence results assume similar sequencing depth per donor, which may not hold.

This clone was recorded a few times. Antigen: not known. The TCR comes from a woman in her 40s in good health and CMV-seropositive. The V and J genes are TRBV5-1 and TRBJ1-2, with D perhaps matching TRBD1 (5 bases). The sequencing sample was made of PBMCs. The CDR3 reads CASSLFGGRENYGYTF. The CDR3 DNA sequence: TGCGCCAGCAGCTTGTTCGGGGGACGGGAAAACTATGGCTACACCTTC.